The entry that follows covers one TCR beta chain sequence. The data were obtained in a study of blood T cell repertoires in COVID-19. Study overall: T cells, B-cell-depleted T cells, or PBMCs supplied cDNA or gDNA.

In the source study's methods: Using reference gene primer amplification, nucleated cell counts were estimated. Profiled with immunoSEQ multiplex PCR; TCRdb holds only in-frame clones, not every one. The V and J calls and the clone size are those of that table, but D and trimming were determined from the DNA. Among around 160,000 clones listed, around 81% were seen once. The CDR3 consists of 14 residues. V lost 4 bases to trimming and J lost 2 bases; unmatched junction nucleotides: 4. Germline CDR1 SNHLY, CDR2 FYNNEI. Sequenced sample: peripheral blood. The sequence was obtained from a man in his sixties with active or convalescent COVID-19. This sequence joins TRBV2 and TRBJ1-2; 7 nucleotides line up with TRBD1. DNA for the CDR3: TGTGCCAGCAGTGCTGACAGGGAGAACTATGGCTACACCTTC. It is translated as CASSADRENYGYTF.